Listed below are T cell receptor beta chains from one sample, sequenced in a study of blood T cell repertoires in COVID-19. Generated by immunoSEQ multiplex PCR, the TCRdb table keeps only in-frame clones and is missing some. The sample yields some 400,000 clones, about 88% seen once. The sequencing input was peripheral blood. These receptors came from a human donor in a cohort sampled during active COVID-19. The CDR3 runs from the conserved cysteine through the conserved F or W. D genes are given only for firm matches. Part of the rows lack a size; the others show once, few, many or a class for expanded clones.

J gene | D gene | V gene | clone size | CDR3 protein | CDR3 DNA
TRBJ1-3 | . | TRBV3-1/TRBV3-2 | . | CASSQARDKSGNTIYF | TGTGCCAGCAGCCAAGCTAGGGACAAGTCTGGAAACACCATATATTTT
TRBJ2-7 | TRBD2 | TRBV28 | few | CASSFGLAGSYEQYF | TGTGCCAGCAGTTTTGGGCTAGCGGGTTCCTACGAGCAGTACTTC
TRBJ2-1 | . | TRBV21-1 | . | CASSTRGDGASLKVQFF | TGTGCCAGCAGCACTCGGGGGGACGGTGCCTCTTTAAAGGTGCAGTTCTTC
TRBJ2-1 | . | TRBV29-1 | . | CSVEAQGRTVGEQFF | TGCAGCGTTGAGGCACAGGGTAGAACTGTCGGTGAGCAGTTCTTC
TRBJ2-3 | TRBD1 | TRBV24-1 | once | CAQSRGLGTDTQYF | TGTGCCCAGTCCAGGGGGCTCGGCACAGATACGCAGTATTTT
TRBJ2-1 | TRBD2 | TRBV7-8 | . | CASSSTTSPYNEQFF | TGTGCCAGCAGCTCGACGACTAGCCCCTACAATGAGCAGTTCTTC
TRBJ1-3 | . | TRBV7-9 | . | CASSLYGRNTIYF | TGTGCCAGCAGCTTGTACGGGAGAAACACCATATATTTT
TRBJ1-2 | TRBD1 | TRBV29-1 | . | CSARRQGYYGYTF | TGCAGCGCCCGTCGACAGGGTTACTATGGCTACACCTTC
TRBJ2-3 | . | TRBV28 | few | CASSLGRTDTQYF | TGTGCCAGCAGTTTGGGCCGCACAGATACGCAGTATTTT
TRBJ2-2 | TRBD2 | TRBV24-1 | . | CATSDLGTSGGKTGELFF | TGTGCCACCAGTGATTTAGGGACTAGCGGAGGAAAAACCGGGGAGCTGTTTTTT
TRBJ1-6 | . | TRBV3-1/TRBV3-2 | . | CASSPGTYNSPLHF | TGTGCCAGCAGCCCAGGGACCTATAATTCACCCCTCCACTTT
TRBJ1-3 | . | TRBV4-1 | . | CASSQDSDSGNTIYF | TGCGCCAGCAGCCAGGACAGTGACTCTGGAAACACCATATATTTT
TRBJ2-1 | . | TRBV19 | . | CASSLSSTYGEQFF | TGTGCCAGTAGTCTGTCGTCTACGTACGGTGAGCAGTTCTTC
TRBJ1-1 | . | TRBV2 | . | CASSDGGGRDTEAFF | TGTGCCAGCAGTGACGGCGGGGGTCGGGACACTGAAGCTTTCTTT
TRBJ2-7 | . | TRBV7-9 | . | CASSPVHGATYEQYF | TGTGCCAGCAGCCCGGTTCATGGGGCTACCTACGAGCAGTACTTC
TRBJ1-5 | . | TRBV3-1/TRBV3-2 | few | CASSQAGGGNQPQHF | TGTGCCAGCAGCCAAGCGGGAGGGGGCAATCAGCCCCAGCATTTT
TRBJ1-1 | . | TRBV5-6 | . | CASSAYTWDTEKAFF | TGTGCCAGCAGCGCATATACTTGGGACACCGAGAAAGCTTTCTTT
TRBJ2-5 | . | TRBV15 | . | CATSPRDSTETQYF | TGTGCCACCAGCCCCCGGGACTCCACGGAGACCCAGTACTTC
TRBJ2-5 | . | TRBV3-1/TRBV3-2 | . | CASSQGATQYF | TGTGCCAGCAGCCAAGGAGCGACCCAGTACTTC
TRBJ2-1 | TRBD2 | TRBV19 | . | CASSGGRGTVQFF | TGTGCCAGTAGTGGCGGGAGGGGCACTGTGCAGTTCTTC
TRBJ2-7 | TRBD2 | TRBV6-5 | . | CASSYSERGFSYEQYF | TGTGCCAGCAGTTACTCGGAGCGGGGTTTCTCCTACGAGCAGTACTTC
TRBJ2-5 | TRBD2 | TRBV7-3 | . | CASSFTSGRQETQYF | TGTGCCAGCAGCTTCACTAGCGGGAGACAAGAGACCCAGTACTTC
TRBJ2-2 | . | TRBV4-1 | . | CASSQGRAGTGELFF | TGCGCCAGCAGCCAAGGACGGGCGGGCACCGGGGAGCTGTTTTTT
TRBJ2-1 | TRBD1 | TRBV9 | . | CASSPRQGPQSEQFF | TGTGCCAGCAGCCCCCGACAGGGCCCACAAAGTGAGCAGTTCTTC
TRBJ2-6 | . | TRBV18 | . | CASSPDSLSGANVLTF | TGTGCCAGCTCCCCCGACAGCCTATCTGGGGCCAACGTCCTGACTTTC
TRBJ2-7 | . | TRBV6-5 | . | CASSYDGVRNEQYF | TGTGCCAGCAGTTACGACGGGGTCCGGAACGAGCAGTACTTC
TRBJ2-1 | TRBD1 | TRBV29-1 | . | CSIDRGSNEQFF | TGCAGCATAGACAGGGGAAGCAATGAGCAGTTCTTC
TRBJ2-7 | . | TRBV3-1/TRBV3-2 | . | CASSQMTEGTSYEQYF | TGTGCCAGCAGCCAAATGACGGAGGGTACCTCCTACGAGCAGTACTTC
TRBJ1-1 | . | TRBV10-2 | few | CASGRGGIFMNTEAFF | TGCGCCAGCGGGCGGGGAGGGATTTTCATGAACACTGAAGCTTTCTTT
TRBJ2-1 | TRBD2 | TRBV7-6 | . | CASSLGLAGANEEQFF | TGTGCCAGCAGCTTGGGACTAGCGGGAGCTAATGAGGAGCAGTTCTTC
TRBJ1-1 | . | TRBV5-4 | . | CASADELGGVTEAFF | TGTGCCAGCGCCGACGAACTGGGGGGTGTCACTGAAGCTTTCTTT
TRBJ2-1 | . | TRBV29-1 | . | CSVESHRVGNEQFF | TGCAGCGTTGAAAGTCACAGGGTTGGCAATGAGCAGTTCTTC
TRBJ1-1 | TRBD1 | TRBV28 | . | CASSARDRGKGTEAFF | TGTGCCAGCAGCGCTAGGGACAGGGGGAAAGGCACTGAAGCTTTCTTT
TRBJ1-5 | . | TRBV9 | . | CASSASGGSNQPQHF | TGTGCCAGCAGCGCCTCAGGCGGGAGCAATCAGCCCCAGCATTTT
TRBJ2-7 | . | TRBV4-2 | . | CASSQSLVFDEQYF | TGTGCCAGCAGCCAATCGCTAGTCTTTGACGAGCAGTACTTC
TRBJ2-5 | TRBD1 | TRBV5-1 | . | CASSSQTGESETQYF | TGCGCCAGCAGCTCCCAGACAGGGGAGTCAGAGACCCAGTACTTC
TRBJ1-2 | . | TRBV5-6 | . | CASSGGAQGLYGYTF | TGTGCCAGCAGCGGGGGCGCTCAGGGGCTCTATGGCTACACCTTC
TRBJ1-5 | . | TRBV11-3 | . | CASSLDTPGVPQPQHF | TGTGCCAGCAGCTTAGATACCCCAGGGGTCCCTCAGCCCCAGCATTTT
TRBJ1-4 | TRBD1 | TRBV7-2 | . | CASSSDRGLGEKLFF | TGTGCCAGCAGCTCTGACAGGGGGCTTGGGGAAAAACTGTTTTTT
TRBJ2-5 | TRBD1 | TRBV18 | . | CASSQSTGAGETQYF | TGTGCCAGCTCACAGTCAACAGGGGCGGGAGAGACCCAGTACTTC
TRBJ1-2 | . | TRBV29-1 | . | CSVEDVAGTIGYTF | TGCAGCGTTGAAGATGTTGCAGGAACGATTGGCTACACCTTC
TRBJ1-1 | . | TRBV5-1 | . | CASSLAGGPVNTEAFF | TGCGCCAGCAGCTTGGCGGGAGGACCAGTGAACACTGAAGCTTTCTTT
TRBJ2-7 | TRBD1 | TRBV4-1 | . | CASSPRISGGDRETYEQYF | TGCGCCAGCAGCCCAAGGATCTCGGGTGGGGACAGGGAGACCTACGAGCAGTACTTC
TRBJ1-1 | TRBD1 | TRBV11-2 | few | CASSKDRDTEAFF | TGTGCCAGCAGCAAGGACAGGGACACTGAAGCTTTCTTT
TRBJ1-5 | TRBD1 | TRBV5-1 | . | CASSPKRTGGLNQPQHF | TGCGCCAGCAGCCCAAAAAGGACAGGGGGCCTCAATCAGCCCCAGCATTTT
TRBJ2-1 | TRBD2 | TRBV19 | . | CASSMTSGSHNEQFF | TGTGCCAGTAGTATGACTAGCGGGAGCCACAATGAGCAGTTCTTC
TRBJ2-6 | TRBD2 | TRBV24-1 | . | CATGTSGANVLTF | TGTGCCACCGGGACTAGTGGGGCCAACGTCCTGACTTTC
TRBJ2-3 | TRBD2 | TRBV27 | . | CASSLSGGVAGGDTQYF | TGTGCCAGCAGTTTATCAGGCGGGGTAGCGGGGGGAGATACGCAGTATTTT